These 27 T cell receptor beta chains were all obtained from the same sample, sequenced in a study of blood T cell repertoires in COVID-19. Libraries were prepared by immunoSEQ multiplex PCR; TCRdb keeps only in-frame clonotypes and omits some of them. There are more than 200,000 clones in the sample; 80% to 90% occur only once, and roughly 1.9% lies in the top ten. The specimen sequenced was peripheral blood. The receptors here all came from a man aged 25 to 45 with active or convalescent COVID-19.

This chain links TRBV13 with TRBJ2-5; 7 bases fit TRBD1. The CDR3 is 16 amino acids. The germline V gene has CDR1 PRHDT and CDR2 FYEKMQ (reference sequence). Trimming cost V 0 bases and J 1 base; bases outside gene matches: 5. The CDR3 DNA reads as TGTGCCAGCAGCTTAGGGGCCAGGGGGATCCAAGAGACCCAGTACTTC. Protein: CASSLGARGIQETQYF. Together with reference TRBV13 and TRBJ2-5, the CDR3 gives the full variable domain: AAGVIQSPRHLIKEKRETATLKCYPIPRHDTVYWYQQGPGQDPQFLISFYEKMQSDKGSIPDRFSAQQFSDYHSELNMSSLELGDSALYFCASSLGARGIQETQYFGPGTRLLVL.

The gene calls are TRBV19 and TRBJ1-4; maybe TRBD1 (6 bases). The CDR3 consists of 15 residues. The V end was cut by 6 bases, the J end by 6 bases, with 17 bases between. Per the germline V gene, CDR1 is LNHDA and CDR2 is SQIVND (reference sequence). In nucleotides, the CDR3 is TGTGCCAGTAGAGACTCGGACAGCGTGTATGAAAAACTGTTTTTT. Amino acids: CASRDSDSVYEKLFF.

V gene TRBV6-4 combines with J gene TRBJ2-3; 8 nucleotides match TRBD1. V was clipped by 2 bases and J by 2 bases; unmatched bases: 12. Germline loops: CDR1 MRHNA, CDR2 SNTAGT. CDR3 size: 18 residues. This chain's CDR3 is CASSDTYSQGASTDTQYF. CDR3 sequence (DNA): TGTGCCAGCAGTGACACGTATTCCCAGGGGGCTTCCACAGATACGCAGTATTTT.

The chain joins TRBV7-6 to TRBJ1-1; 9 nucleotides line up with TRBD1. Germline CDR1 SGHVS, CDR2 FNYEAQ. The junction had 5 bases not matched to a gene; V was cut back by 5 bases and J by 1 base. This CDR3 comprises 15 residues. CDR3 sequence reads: CASSPGTGRNTEAFF. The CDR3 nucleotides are TGTGCCAGCAGCCCAGGGACAGGGAGGAACACTGAAGCTTTCTTT.

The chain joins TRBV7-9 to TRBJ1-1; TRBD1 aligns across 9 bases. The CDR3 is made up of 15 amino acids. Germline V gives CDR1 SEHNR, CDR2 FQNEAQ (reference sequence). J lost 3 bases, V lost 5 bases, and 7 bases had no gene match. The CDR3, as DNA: TGTGCCAGCAGCGAAAAGGGACAGGGATACACTGAAGCTTTCTTT. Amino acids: CASSEKGQGYTEAFF.

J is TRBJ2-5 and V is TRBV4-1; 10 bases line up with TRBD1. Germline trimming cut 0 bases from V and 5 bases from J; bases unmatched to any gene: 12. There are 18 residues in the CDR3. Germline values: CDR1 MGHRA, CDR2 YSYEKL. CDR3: CASSQDAIFPGQGETQYF. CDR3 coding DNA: TGCGCCAGCAGCCAAGATGCTATTTTCCCGGGACAGGGGGAGACCCAGTACTTC.

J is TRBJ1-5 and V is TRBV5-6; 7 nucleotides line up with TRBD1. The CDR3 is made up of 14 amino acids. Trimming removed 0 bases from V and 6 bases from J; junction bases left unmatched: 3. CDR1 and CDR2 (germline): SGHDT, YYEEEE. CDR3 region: CASSLGAGGQPQHF. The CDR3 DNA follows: TGTGCCAGCAGCTTGGGGGCAGGGGGTCAGCCCCAGCATTTT. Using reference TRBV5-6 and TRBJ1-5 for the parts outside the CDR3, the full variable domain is DAGVTQSPTHLIKTRGQQVTLRCSPKSGHDTVSWYQQALGQGPQFIFQYYEEEERQRGNFPDRFSGHQFPNYSSELNVNALLLGDSALYLCASSLGAGGQPQHFGDGTRLSIL.

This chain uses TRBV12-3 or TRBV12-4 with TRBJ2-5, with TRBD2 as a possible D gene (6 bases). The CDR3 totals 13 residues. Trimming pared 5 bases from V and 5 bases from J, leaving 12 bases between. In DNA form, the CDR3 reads TGTGCCAGCAGTCCCCAGGAGGGTGAGACCCAGTACTTC. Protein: CASSPQEGETQYF.

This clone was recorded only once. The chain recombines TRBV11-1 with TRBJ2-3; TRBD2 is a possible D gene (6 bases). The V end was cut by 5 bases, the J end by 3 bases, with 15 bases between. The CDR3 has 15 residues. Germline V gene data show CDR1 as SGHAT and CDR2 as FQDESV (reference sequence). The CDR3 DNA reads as TGTGCCAGCAGCCCAGGCGGGACTCCGACAGATACGCAGTATTTT. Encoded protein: CASSPGGTPTDTQYF. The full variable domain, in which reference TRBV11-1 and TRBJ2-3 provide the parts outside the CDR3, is EAEVAQSPRYKITEKSQAVAFWCDPISGHATLYWYRQILGQGPELLVQFQDESVVDDSQLPKDRFSAERLKGVDSTLKIQPAELGDSAMYLCASSPGGTPTDTQYFGPGTRLTVL.

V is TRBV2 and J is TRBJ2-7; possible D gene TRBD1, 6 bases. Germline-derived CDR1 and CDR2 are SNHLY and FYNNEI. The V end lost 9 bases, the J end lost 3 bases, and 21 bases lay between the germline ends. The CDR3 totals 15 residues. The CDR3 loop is CASTQLGGRNYEQYF. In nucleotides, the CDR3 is TGTGCCAGTACACAGTTAGGGGGAAGGAACTACGAGCAGTACTTC.

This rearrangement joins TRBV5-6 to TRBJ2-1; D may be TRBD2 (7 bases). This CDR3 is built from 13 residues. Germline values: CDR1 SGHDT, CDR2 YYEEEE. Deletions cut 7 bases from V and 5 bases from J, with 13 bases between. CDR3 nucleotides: TGTGCCAGCTCCCCGGGGGGCGACAATGAGCAGTTCTTC. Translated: CASSPGGDNEQFF.

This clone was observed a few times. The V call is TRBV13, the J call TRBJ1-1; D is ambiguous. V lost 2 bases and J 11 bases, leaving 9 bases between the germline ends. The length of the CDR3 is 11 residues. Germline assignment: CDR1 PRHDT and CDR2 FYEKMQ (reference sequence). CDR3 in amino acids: CASSLTGEAFF. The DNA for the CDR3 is TGTGCCAGCAGCTTAACGGGAGAGGCTTTCTTT.

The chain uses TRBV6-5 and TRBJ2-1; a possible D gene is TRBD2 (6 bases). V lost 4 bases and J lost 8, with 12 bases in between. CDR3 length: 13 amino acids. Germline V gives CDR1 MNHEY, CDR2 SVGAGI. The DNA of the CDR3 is TGTGCCAGCAGTTTTACAGGAGGGGATGAGCAGTTCTTC. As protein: CASSFTGGDEQFF.

CDR3 sequence (DNA): TGCGCCAGCCCTGACAGGAACTATGGCTACACCTTC. Translated, it gives CASPDRNYGYTF. The chain joins TRBV10-1 to TRBJ1-2, with a weak D call TRBD1 (6 bases). CDR3 length: 12 amino acids. Trimming took 8 bases from V and 2 from J, leaving 9 bases between them. Germline CDR1 is WNHNN and CDR2 is SYGVQD (reference sequence).

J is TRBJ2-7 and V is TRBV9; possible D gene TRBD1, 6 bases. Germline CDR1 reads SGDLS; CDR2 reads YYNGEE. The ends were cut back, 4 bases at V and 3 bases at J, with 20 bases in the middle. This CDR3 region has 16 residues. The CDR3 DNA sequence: TGTGCCAGCAGCCCCCGGACAGATTCTTTCGTCTACGAGCAGTACTTC. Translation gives CASSPRTDSFVYEQYF.

In DNA, the CDR3 is TGTGCCAGAGGGACAGGGGGTGACTATGGCTACACCTTC. Encoded protein: CARGTGGDYGYTF. The J gene is TRBJ1-2, the V gene TRBV5-3, with TRBD1 matching over 11 bases. TRBV5-3 is labeled an ORF, and its function is uncertain. With 7 bases clipped from V and 3 bases from J, the junction kept 2 bases outside the gene matches. The CDR3 loop spans 13 amino acids.

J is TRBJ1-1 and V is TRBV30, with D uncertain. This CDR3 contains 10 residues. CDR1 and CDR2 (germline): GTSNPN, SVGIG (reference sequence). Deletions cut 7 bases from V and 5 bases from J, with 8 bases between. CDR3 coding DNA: TGTGCCTTTGAGAAAACTGAAGCTTTCTTT. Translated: CAFEKTEAFF.

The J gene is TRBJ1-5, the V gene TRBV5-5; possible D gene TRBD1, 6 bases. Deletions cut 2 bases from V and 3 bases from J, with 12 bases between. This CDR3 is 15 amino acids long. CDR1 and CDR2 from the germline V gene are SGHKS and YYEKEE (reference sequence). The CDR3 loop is CASSLDGQNNQPQHF. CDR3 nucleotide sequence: TGTGCCAGCAGCTTAGATGGACAGAACAATCAGCCCCAGCATTTT.

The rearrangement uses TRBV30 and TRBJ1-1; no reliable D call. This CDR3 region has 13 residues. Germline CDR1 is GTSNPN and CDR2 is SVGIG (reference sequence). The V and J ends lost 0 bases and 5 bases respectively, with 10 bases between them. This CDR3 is CAWSVLAETEAFF. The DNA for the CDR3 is TGTGCCTGGAGTGTATTGGCGGAAACTGAAGCTTTCTTT.

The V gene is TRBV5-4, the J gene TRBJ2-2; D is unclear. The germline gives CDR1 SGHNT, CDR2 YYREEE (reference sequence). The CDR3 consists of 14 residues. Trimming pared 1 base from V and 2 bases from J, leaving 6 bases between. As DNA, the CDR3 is TGTGCCAGCAGCTTGACTGTAAACACCGGGGAGCTGTTTTTT. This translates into CASSLTVNTGELFF.

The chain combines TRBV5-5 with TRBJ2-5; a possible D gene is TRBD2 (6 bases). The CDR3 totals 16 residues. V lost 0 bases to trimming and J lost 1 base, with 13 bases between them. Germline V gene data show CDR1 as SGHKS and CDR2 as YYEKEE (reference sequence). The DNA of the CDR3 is TGTGCCAGCAGCTTGGTATTAGCGGCTGCCCAAGAGACCCAGTACTTC. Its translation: CASSLVLAAAQETQYF.

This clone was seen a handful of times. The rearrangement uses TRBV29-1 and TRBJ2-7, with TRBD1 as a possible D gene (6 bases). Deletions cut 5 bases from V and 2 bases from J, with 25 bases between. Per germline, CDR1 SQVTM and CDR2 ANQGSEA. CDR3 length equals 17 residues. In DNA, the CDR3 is TGCAGCGTTACCGGGACACCCGGTTCTTCTCCCCCCTACGAGCAGTACTTC. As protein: CSVTGTPGSSPPYEQYF.

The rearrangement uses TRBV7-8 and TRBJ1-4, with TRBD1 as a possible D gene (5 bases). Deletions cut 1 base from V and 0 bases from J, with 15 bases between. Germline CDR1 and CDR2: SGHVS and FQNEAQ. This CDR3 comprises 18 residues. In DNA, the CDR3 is TGTGCCAGCAGCTTAGTCGTGGCCAGGACAACAACTAATGAAAAACTGTTTTTT. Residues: CASSLVVARTTTNEKLFF.

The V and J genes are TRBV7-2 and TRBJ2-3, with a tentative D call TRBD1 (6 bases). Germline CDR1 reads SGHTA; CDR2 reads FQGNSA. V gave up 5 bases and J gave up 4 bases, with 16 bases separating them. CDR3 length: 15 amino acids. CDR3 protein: CASSLGVGGPDTQYF. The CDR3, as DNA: TGTGCCAGCAGCCTGGGGGTTGGGGGCCCAGATACGCAGTATTTT.

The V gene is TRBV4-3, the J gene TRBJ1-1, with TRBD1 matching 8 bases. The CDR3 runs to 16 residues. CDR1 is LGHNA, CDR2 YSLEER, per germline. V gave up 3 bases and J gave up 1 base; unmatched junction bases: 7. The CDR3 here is CASSQSTGTGNTEAFF. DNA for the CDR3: TGCGCCAGCAGCCAGTCCACCGGGACAGGGAACACTGAAGCTTTCTTT.

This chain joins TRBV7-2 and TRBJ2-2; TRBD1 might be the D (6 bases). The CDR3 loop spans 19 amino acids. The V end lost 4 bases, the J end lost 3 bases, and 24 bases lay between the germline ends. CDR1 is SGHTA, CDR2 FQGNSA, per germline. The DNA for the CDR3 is TGTGCCAGCAGCTCTATCTACAGGGAAGACTATTCGGACACCGGGGAGCTGTTTTTT. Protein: CASSSIYREDYSDTGELFF.

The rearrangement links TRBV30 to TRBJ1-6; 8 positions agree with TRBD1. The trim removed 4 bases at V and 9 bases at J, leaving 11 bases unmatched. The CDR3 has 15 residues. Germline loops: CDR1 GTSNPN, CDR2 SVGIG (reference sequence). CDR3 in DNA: TGTGCCTGGAACGCAGGACAGGGAGGGATTTCACCCCTCCACTTT. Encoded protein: CAWNAGQGGISPLHF.